These T cell receptor beta chains were read from a single sample in a study of blood T cell repertoires in COVID-19. Sequenced by immunoSEQ multiplex PCR; TCRdb stores in-frame clones only, minus some. This table holds a few hundred thousand clones, more than 75% found once. The specimen was PBMCs or T cells enriched from blood (not recorded which). These receptors came from a woman aged 18-29 years who had recovered from COVID-19. Each CDR3 is given with its conserved first and last residue. The order of the fields is clone size, V gene, D gene, J gene, CDR3 protein, CDR3 DNA. A D gene is named only where the DNA matches it firmly. Only part of the rows carry a size: once, few, many, or a class if the clone is expanded.

clone_size: NA; v_call: TRBV19; d_call: NA; j_call: TRBJ1-5; cdr3_aa: CASSYSTGNQPQHF; cdr3_nt: TGTGCCAGTAGTTATTCGACAGGTAATCAGCCCCAGCATTTT
clone_size: NA; v_call: TRBV5-4; d_call: NA; j_call: TRBJ2-3; cdr3_aa: CASSLGGWSDTQYF; cdr3_nt: TGTGCCAGCAGCTTGGGAGGGTGGTCAGATACGCAGTATTTT
clone_size: NA; v_call: TRBV19; d_call: TRBD1; j_call: TRBJ2-2; cdr3_aa: CASSIIIGTGGLTGELFF; cdr3_nt: TGTGCCAGTAGTATCATAATTGGGACAGGGGGCTTAACCGGGGAGCTGTTTTTT
clone_size: NA; v_call: TRBV6-5; d_call: NA; j_call: TRBJ1-2; cdr3_aa: CASSRRDKYDYGYTF; cdr3_nt: TGTGCCAGCAGCCGCCGGGACAAATATGACTATGGCTACACCTTC
clone_size: NA; v_call: TRBV11-2; d_call: NA; j_call: TRBJ1-2; cdr3_aa: CASSLDRAPYRGYTF; cdr3_nt: TGTGCCAGCAGCTTAGATCGCGCCCCGTACCGAGGCTACACCTTC
clone_size: NA; v_call: TRBV27; d_call: TRBD1; j_call: TRBJ1-2; cdr3_aa: CASSFIPPGQGRYTF; cdr3_nt: TGTGCCAGCAGTTTTATACCTCCGGGACAGGGAAGGTACACCTTC
clone_size: once; v_call: TRBV18; d_call: NA; j_call: TRBJ2-7; cdr3_aa: CASSPLKSYEQYF; cdr3_nt: TGTGCCAGCTCACCACTCAAGAGTTACGAGCAGTACTTC
clone_size: NA; v_call: TRBV6-2/TRBV6-3; d_call: TRBD2; j_call: TRBJ2-7; cdr3_aa: CASSYSAGGPLDEQYF; cdr3_nt: TGTGCCAGCAGTTACTCAGCGGGGGGGCCTTTGGACGAGCAGTACTTC
clone_size: NA; v_call: TRBV27; d_call: NA; j_call: TRBJ1-4; cdr3_aa: CASSPWPMANEKLFF; cdr3_nt: TGTGCCAGCAGTCCATGGCCGATGGCTAATGAAAAACTGTTTTTT
clone_size: NA; v_call: TRBV6-1; d_call: TRBD1; j_call: TRBJ2-7; cdr3_aa: CASSEGGTGVYEQYF; cdr3_nt: TGTGCCAGCAGTGAAGGGGGGACAGGGGTTTACGAGCAGTACTTC
clone_size: once; v_call: TRBV9; d_call: NA; j_call: TRBJ2-7; cdr3_aa: CASSPQGLASYSYEQYF; cdr3_nt: TGTGCCAGCAGCCCCCAGGGCCTAGCGTCCTACTCCTACGAGCAGTACTTC
clone_size: NA; v_call: TRBV19; d_call: NA; j_call: TRBJ1-6; cdr3_aa: CANPDRSNHGSPLHF; cdr3_nt: TGTGCCAATCCGGACAGATCTAATCATGGATCACCCCTCCACTTT
clone_size: NA; v_call: TRBV10-3; d_call: NA; j_call: TRBJ1-5; cdr3_aa: CAISESEGQPQHF; cdr3_nt: TGTGCCATCAGTGAGTCGGAGGGTCAGCCCCAGCATTTT
clone_size: few; v_call: TRBV2; d_call: NA; j_call: TRBJ2-2; cdr3_aa: CASRNRVLSTGELFF; cdr3_nt: TGTGCCAGCAGGAACAGGGTATTGTCCACCGGGGAGCTGTTTTTT
clone_size: few; v_call: TRBV2; d_call: TRBD1; j_call: TRBJ2-2; cdr3_aa: CATPAPGTVNTGELFF; cdr3_nt: TGTGCCACCCCCGCCCCCGGGACAGTGAACACCGGGGAGCTGTTTTTT
clone_size: NA; v_call: TRBV10-3; d_call: TRBD1; j_call: TRBJ1-1; cdr3_aa: CAISGGQIGMEAFF; cdr3_nt: TGTGCCATCAGCGGGGGACAGATAGGTATGGAAGCTTTCTTT
clone_size: NA; v_call: TRBV30; d_call: NA; j_call: TRBJ1-1; cdr3_aa: CALTGGRAEAFF; cdr3_nt: TGTGCTCTGACGGGGGGAAGGGCTGAAGCTTTCTTT
clone_size: few; v_call: TRBV5-1; d_call: NA; j_call: TRBJ1-2; cdr3_aa: CASSLVGGGYTF; cdr3_nt: TGCGCCAGCAGCTTGGTCGGGGGTGGCTACACCTTC
clone_size: NA; v_call: TRBV27; d_call: TRBD1; j_call: TRBJ1-1; cdr3_aa: CASSFVRDRVGLGTEAFF; cdr3_nt: TGTGCCAGCAGTTTTGTTCGGGACAGGGTAGGTTTGGGGACTGAAGCTTTCTTT
clone_size: NA; v_call: TRBV4-1; d_call: NA; j_call: TRBJ1-5; cdr3_aa: CASSQAFRASNQPQHF; cdr3_nt: TGCGCCAGCAGCCAAGCCTTCCGAGCCTCCAATCAGCCCCAGCATTTT
clone_size: NA; v_call: TRBV19; d_call: TRBD1; j_call: TRBJ1-1; cdr3_aa: CASSVPRDRASEAFF; cdr3_nt: TGTGCCAGTAGTGTTCCCCGGGACAGGGCGTCTGAAGCTTTCTTT
clone_size: NA; v_call: TRBV27; d_call: TRBD1; j_call: TRBJ1-2; cdr3_aa: CASSQRTGSGYTF; cdr3_nt: TGTGCCAGCAGCCAACGGACAGGGAGTGGCTACACCTTC
clone_size: few; v_call: TRBV29-1; d_call: TRBD1; j_call: TRBJ1-2; cdr3_aa: CSVGQGKDYGYTF; cdr3_nt: TGCAGCGTTGGACAGGGAAAGGACTATGGCTACACCTTC
clone_size: NA; v_call: TRBV2; d_call: NA; j_call: TRBJ2-7; cdr3_aa: CASSDRGHYEQYF; cdr3_nt: TGTGCCAGCAGTGACAGGGGCCACTACGAGCAGTACTTC
clone_size: NA; v_call: TRBV28; d_call: TRBD1; j_call: TRBJ1-2; cdr3_aa: CASSSSPGQGALLSSYTF; cdr3_nt: TGTGCCAGCAGTTCCTCCCCGGGACAGGGGGCCCTTTTATCTAGCTACACCTTC
clone_size: NA; v_call: TRBV2; d_call: TRBD1; j_call: TRBJ1-4; cdr3_aa: CASRERGQGLGEKLFF; cdr3_nt: TGTGCCAGCCGCGAAAGGGGACAGGGGCTTGGTGAAAAACTGTTTTTT
clone_size: NA; v_call: TRBV6-6; d_call: TRBD1; j_call: TRBJ1-1; cdr3_aa: CASRVQGAGAEAFF; cdr3_nt: TGTGCCAGCAGAGTACAGGGGGCGGGCGCTGAAGCTTTCTTT
clone_size: NA; v_call: TRBV27; d_call: NA; j_call: TRBJ2-1; cdr3_aa: CASSLGHYNEQFF; cdr3_nt: TGTGCCAGCAGTTTGGGACATTACAATGAGCAGTTCTTC
clone_size: NA; v_call: TRBV10-3; d_call: NA; j_call: TRBJ1-1; cdr3_aa: CAISEFEGRAFF; cdr3_nt: TGTGCCATCAGTGAGTTTGAAGGGAGAGCTTTCTTT
clone_size: NA; v_call: TRBV11-2; d_call: TRBD2; j_call: TRBJ2-3; cdr3_aa: CASSLVQSGAPYF; cdr3_nt: TGTGCCAGCAGCTTAGTACAGAGCGGGGCTCCATATTTT
clone_size: NA; v_call: TRBV5-6; d_call: NA; j_call: TRBJ1-1; cdr3_aa: CASNPGVVDTEAFF; cdr3_nt: TGTGCCAGCAACCCCGGTGTCGTAGACACTGAAGCTTTCTTT
clone_size: NA; v_call: TRBV2; d_call: NA; j_call: TRBJ1-1; cdr3_aa: CASSPTEDAEAFF; cdr3_nt: TGTGCCAGCAGTCCCACGGAGGACGCTGAAGCTTTCTTT
clone_size: NA; v_call: TRBV19; d_call: NA; j_call: TRBJ2-2; cdr3_aa: CASSVSGDSKAGELFF; cdr3_nt: TGTGCCAGTAGTGTATCGGGGGACAGTAAAGCCGGGGAGCTGTTTTTT
clone_size: NA; v_call: TRBV5-1; d_call: NA; j_call: TRBJ2-3; cdr3_aa: CASSLGPTTSTDTQYF; cdr3_nt: TGCGCCAGCAGCTTAGGACCGACTACTAGCACAGATACGCAGTATTTT
clone_size: NA; v_call: TRBV5-4; d_call: NA; j_call: TRBJ1-1; cdr3_aa: CASSLDNHNTEAFF; cdr3_nt: TGTGCCAGCAGCTTAGACAACCACAACACTGAAGCTTTCTTT
clone_size: NA; v_call: TRBV6-1; d_call: TRBD1; j_call: TRBJ2-7; cdr3_aa: CASSERPTGGNEQYF; cdr3_nt: TGTGCCAGCAGTGAACGCCCGACAGGGGGAAACGAGCAGTACTTC
clone_size: NA; v_call: TRBV2; d_call: TRBD1; j_call: TRBJ1-1; cdr3_aa: CASSGDRAWSMNTEAFF; cdr3_nt: TGTGCCAGCAGTGGGGACAGGGCCTGGAGCATGAACACTGAAGCTTTCTTT
clone_size: NA; v_call: TRBV7-9; d_call: NA; j_call: TRBJ1-3; cdr3_aa: CASSLTSPGAGGNTIYF; cdr3_nt: TGTGCCAGCAGCCTTACCTCCCCGGGAGCGGGCGGAAACACCATATATTTT
clone_size: NA; v_call: TRBV11-2; d_call: NA; j_call: TRBJ1-3; cdr3_aa: CASSSEGRTSGNTIYF; cdr3_nt: TGTGCCAGCAGCTCCGAGGGCAGGACCTCTGGAAACACCATATATTTT
clone_size: NA; v_call: TRBV13; d_call: NA; j_call: TRBJ2-3; cdr3_aa: CASSLGTGRGTDTQYF; cdr3_nt: TGTGCCAGCAGCTTAGGGACAGGCCGCGGAACAGATACGCAGTATTTT
clone_size: few; v_call: TRBV19; d_call: NA; j_call: TRBJ1-2; cdr3_aa: CASRLTGLDGYTF; cdr3_nt: TGTGCCAGTAGGCTTACAGGGTTGGATGGCTACACCTTC
clone_size: NA; v_call: TRBV5-1; d_call: TRBD1; j_call: TRBJ1-2; cdr3_aa: CASSLKTGGRDGYTF; cdr3_nt: TGCGCCAGCAGCTTGAAAACAGGGGGCAGGGATGGCTACACCTTC
clone_size: NA; v_call: TRBV9; d_call: NA; j_call: TRBJ2-7; cdr3_aa: CASSPRTGGEQYF; cdr3_nt: TGTGCCAGCAGCCCCCGGACAGGAGGGGAGCAGTACTTC
clone_size: few; v_call: TRBV28; d_call: TRBD1; j_call: TRBJ2-3; cdr3_aa: CASSFSPGQGTDTQYF; cdr3_nt: TGTGCCAGCAGTTTCTCTCCGGGACAGGGCACAGATACGCAGTATTTT
clone_size: once; v_call: TRBV5-1; d_call: NA; j_call: TRBJ2-5; cdr3_aa: CASSNGHGSETQYF; cdr3_nt: TGCGCCAGCAGTAACGGACACGGATCGGAGACCCAGTACTTC
clone_size: NA; v_call: TRBV9; d_call: NA; j_call: TRBJ1-6; cdr3_aa: CASSPAGGDSPLHF; cdr3_nt: TGTGCCAGCAGCCCGGCGGGGGGCGATTCACCCCTCCACTTT
clone_size: NA; v_call: TRBV11-2; d_call: NA; j_call: TRBJ2-3; cdr3_aa: CASSPLSRQGADTQYF; cdr3_nt: TGTGCCAGCAGCCCCCTTTCCCGGCAGGGCGCAGATACGCAGTATTTT
clone_size: few; v_call: TRBV2; d_call: NA; j_call: TRBJ1-5; cdr3_aa: CASSRLATANQPQHF; cdr3_nt: TGTGCCAGCAGTAGGTTGGCGACAGCGAATCAGCCCCAGCATTTT
clone_size: NA; v_call: TRBV9; d_call: TRBD1; j_call: TRBJ2-7; cdr3_aa: CASSSRDSYEQYF; cdr3_nt: TGTGCCAGCAGCTCCCGGGACAGCTACGAGCAGTACTTC
clone_size: NA; v_call: TRBV6-5; d_call: NA; j_call: TRBJ2-7; cdr3_aa: CASSYPAGGEQYF; cdr3_nt: TGTGCCAGCAGTTACCCCGCGGGTGGTGAGCAGTACTTC
clone_size: NA; v_call: TRBV4-1; d_call: NA; j_call: TRBJ1-2; cdr3_aa: CASSHLPQPRGGYTF; cdr3_nt: TGCGCCAGCAGCCACCTTCCTCAGCCCCGGGGAGGCTACACCTTC
clone_size: NA; v_call: TRBV7-8; d_call: NA; j_call: TRBJ1-6; cdr3_aa: CASSLAFSYNSPLHF; cdr3_nt: TGTGCCAGCAGCTTAGCCTTTTCCTATAATTCACCCCTCCACTTT